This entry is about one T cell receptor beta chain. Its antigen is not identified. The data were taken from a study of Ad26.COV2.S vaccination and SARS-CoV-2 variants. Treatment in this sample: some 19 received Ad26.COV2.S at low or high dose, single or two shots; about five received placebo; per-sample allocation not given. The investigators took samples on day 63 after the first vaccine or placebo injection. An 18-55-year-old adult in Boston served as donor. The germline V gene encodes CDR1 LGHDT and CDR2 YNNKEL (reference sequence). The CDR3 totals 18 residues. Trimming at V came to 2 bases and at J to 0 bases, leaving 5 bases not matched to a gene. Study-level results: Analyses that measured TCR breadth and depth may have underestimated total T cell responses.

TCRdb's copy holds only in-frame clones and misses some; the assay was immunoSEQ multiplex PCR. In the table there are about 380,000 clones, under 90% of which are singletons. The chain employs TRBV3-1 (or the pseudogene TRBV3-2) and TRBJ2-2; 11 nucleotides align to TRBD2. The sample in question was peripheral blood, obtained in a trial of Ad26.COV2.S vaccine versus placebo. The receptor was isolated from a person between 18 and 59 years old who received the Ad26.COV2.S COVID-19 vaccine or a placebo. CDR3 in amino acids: CASSQPGTSGPNTGELFF. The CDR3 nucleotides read TGTGCCAGCAGCCAACCCGGGACTAGCGGCCCGAACACCGGGGAGCTGTTTTTT.